Shown below are 25 T cell receptor beta chains from a single sample sequenced in a study of T cells after yellow fever vaccination (dated by TCRdb to about 2019). The receptor library was made with 5' RACE. The sequencer was an Illumina NovaSeq 6000. In-frame beta chains were kept once TCRdb had trimmed the public reads at Q25 with fastp and called clones with MiXCR. Merged by CDR3 protein, the rows form single entries marked with the most common genes and DNA. This sample holds approximately 450,000 distinct CDR3 sequences; around 20% were observed only once. The ten biggest clones cover about a sixth of the sample. This specimen's treatment or condition label, per the study, means: live attenuated yellow fever vaccine strain. This specimen consisted of PBMCs, obtained before the yellow fever booster vaccination. These receptors were obtained from a young man who received the YFV17D yellow fever vaccine.

The chain recombines TRBV5-1 with TRBJ1-1, with D possibly matching TRBD1 (5 bases). The CDR3 is 14 residues long. Germline assignment: CDR1 SGHRS and CDR2 YFSETQ. V was pared by 4 bases and J by 1 base, with 11 bases between. The CDR3, as DNA: TGCGCCAGCAGCCGGGGGACGCAGAACACTGAAGCTTTCTTT. As protein: CASSRGTQNTEAFF. The complete variable domain, with remaining parts taken from reference TRBV5-1 and TRBJ1-1, reads KAGVTQTPRYLIKTRGQQVTLSCSPISGHRSVSWYQQTPGQGLQFLFEYFSETQRNKGNFPGRFSGRQFSNSRSEMNVSTLELGDSALYLCASSRGTQNTEAFFGQGTRLTVV.

In its sample, this clonotype was seen a few times. The rearrangement uses TRBV25-1 and TRBJ2-1, with 10 bases matching TRBD1. CDR1 is MGHDK and CDR2 is SYGVNS in the germline V gene. Trimming took 7 bases from V and 3 from J; bases not matched to a gene: 6. This CDR3 comprises 15 residues. CDR3 amino acids: CASKGTGDNYNEQFF. The CDR3 DNA sequence: TGTGCCAGCAAAGGGACAGGGGACAACTACAATGAGCAGTTCTTC.

This clonotype has a handful of counts. V and J are TRBV5-1 and TRBJ2-1, with D unclear. Germline assignment: CDR1 SGHRS and CDR2 YFSETQ. The CDR3 covers 15 residues. The germline V and J ends were trimmed by 3 bases and 6 bases, with 16 bases remaining between them. CDR3 sequence reads: CASSSGRNGFNEQFF. For the CDR3, the DNA is TGCGCCAGCAGCTCCGGTCGTAATGGCTTCAATGAGCAGTTCTTC.

This chain uses TRBV5-4 with TRBJ2-7; a possible D gene is TRBD1 (6 bases). CDR1 SGHNT and CDR2 YYREEE come from the germline V gene (reference sequence). CDR3 length equals 16 residues. The V gene lost 5 bases and the J gene lost 0 bases, with 18 bases spanning the gap. The CDR3 protein is CASSPDSARYSYEQYV. CDR3 nucleotide sequence: TGTGCCAGCAGTCCGGACAGCGCAAGGTACTCCTACGAGCAGTACGTC.

J is TRBJ2-5 and V is TRBV5-1; D is possibly TRBD1 (6 bases). This CDR3 is built from 14 residues. The V gene's germline CDR1 is SGHRS and CDR2 YFSETQ. Trimming stripped 0 bases from V and 2 bases from J, with 8 bases between. The CDR3 here is CASSLGTAQETQYF. In nucleotides, the CDR3 is TGCGCCAGCAGCTTGGGGACAGCTCAAGAGACCCAGTACTTC.

This clonotype showed up just a few times. The rearrangement links TRBV24-1 to TRBJ2-1, with unresolved D. V was clipped by 1 base and J by 7 bases, with 1 base between them. The CDR3 is 11 residues long. Per germline, CDR1 KGHDR and CDR2 SFDVKD. CDR3 nucleotides: TGTGCCACCAGTGATTTTAATGAGCAGTTCTTC. Its protein is CATSDFNEQFF.

This clonotype was observed a handful of times. V and J are TRBV11-2 and TRBJ2-3; D gene ambiguous. Germline-derived CDR1 and CDR2 are SGHAT and FQNNGV. The V end was cut by 2 bases, the J end by 4 bases, with 10 bases between. The CDR3 covers 14 residues. CDR3 sequence (DNA): TGTGCCAGCAGCTTATGGTTAAAGTCAGATACGCAGTATTTT. It is translated as CASSLWLKSDTQYF.

The chain uses TRBV7-2 and TRBJ2-5, with 10 bases matching TRBD2. The CDR3 has 15 amino acids. V was pared by 1 base and J by 4 bases, with 3 bases of the junction left unmatched. Germline CDR1 SGHTA, CDR2 FQGNSA. As DNA, the CDR3 is TGTGCCAGCAGCTTAGAAGCGGGGGGGCGAGAGACCCAGTACTTC. It specifies CASSLEAGGRETQYF.

J is TRBJ2-5 and V is TRBV29-1; D unresolved. CDR3 length equals 12 residues. CDR1 and CDR2 from the germline V gene are SQVTM and ANQGSEA. V lost 3 bases, J lost 2 bases, and 7 bases lay in between. CDR3 region: CSVDVAQETQYF. As DNA, the CDR3 is TGCAGCGTTGACGTGGCACAAGAGACCCAGTACTTC. The complete variable domain, with remaining parts taken from reference TRBV29-1 and TRBJ2-5, reads SAVISQKPSRDICQRGTSLTIQCQVDSQVTMMFWYRQQPGQSLTLIATANQGSEATYESGFVIDKFPISRPNLTFSTLTVSNMSPEDSSIYLCSVDVAQETQYFGPGTRLLVL.

This clonotype was counted only a few times. V is TRBV7-2 and J is TRBJ2-7; D ambiguous. The CDR3 extends over 13 amino acids. Trimming took off 3 bases at V and 2 bases at J, with 8 bases between the two ends. Germline loops: CDR1 SGHTA, CDR2 FQGNSA. CDR3 loop: CASSFSRAYEQYF. The CDR3 coding sequence is TGTGCCAGCAGCTTTTCTCGGGCCTACGAGCAGTACTTC.

This clonotype was recorded a few times. J is TRBJ2-2 and V is TRBV9; 14 bases fit TRBD2. The germline CDR1 and CDR2 sequences are SGDLS and YYNGEE. J gave up 0 bases and V 2 bases, and 6 bases lay outside the gene matches. This CDR3 has 19 residues. CDR3 region: CASSVGLAGGDANTGELFF. The DNA for the CDR3 is TGTGCCAGCAGCGTCGGACTAGCGGGGGGAGACGCGAACACCGGGGAGCTGTTTTTT.

This clonotype has a handful of counts. The chain is built from TRBV19 and TRBJ1-5; D is unresolved. Germline V gene lookup returns CDR1 LNHDA and CDR2 SQIVND (reference sequence). The CDR3 sequence is 14 residues long. V was trimmed by 8 bases and J by 3 bases, leaving 14 bases between them. The CDR3 protein is CASGRVRNNQPQHF. The CDR3 DNA reads TGTGCCAGTGGTAGGGTTCGGAACAATCAGCCCCAGCATTTT.

CDR3: CASSSTIGAVTGELFF. CDR3 in DNA: TGTGCCAGCTCAAGCACCATCGGGGCAGTAACCGGGGAGCTGTTTTTT. V and J are TRBV6-2 or TRBV6-3 and TRBJ2-2; D tentatively fits TRBD1 or TRBD2 (5 bases each). The CDR3 loop spans 16 amino acids. V was clipped by 8 bases and J by 5 bases, with 21 bases between them. Germline V lookup: CDR1 MNHEY, CDR2 SVGEGT.

For the CDR3, the DNA is TGTGCCTGGAGTAGGCAGGGAGAGGCTTTCTTT. Protein: CAWSRQGEAFF. This chain uses TRBV30 with TRBJ1-1; D is perhaps TRBD1 (5 bases). Looked up from germline, CDR1 is GTSNPN and CDR2 is SVGIG (reference sequence). V was shortened by 2 bases and J by 11 bases, with 12 bases between the two germline ends. There are 11 residues in the CDR3.

The chain combines TRBV3-1 with TRBJ2-1, with TRBD2 identical over 11 bases. The CDR3 loop spans 16 amino acids. Germline V gene data show CDR1 as LGHDT and CDR2 as YNNKEL (reference sequence). J was trimmed by 4 bases and V by 6 bases; bases with no gene match: 8. CDR3 nucleotides: TGTGCCAGCAGGAACCGGGCTAGCGGGGGGTACAATGAGCAGTTCTTC. Its protein is CASRNRASGGYNEQFF.

The rearrangement links TRBV10-3 to TRBJ2-7; the D gene is possibly TRBD1 (5 bases). V lost 3 bases to trimming and J lost 3 bases, with 12 bases between them. CDR3 length: 14 amino acids. Germline V gene sequence: CDR1 ENHRY, CDR2 SYGVKD. The CDR3 loop reads CAISEPPTVYEQYF. For the CDR3, the DNA is TGTGCCATCAGTGAACCCCCGACAGTCTACGAGCAGTACTTC.

This clonotype was observed a few times. The rearrangement joins TRBV6-4 to TRBJ1-5; D uncertain. The germline V gene encodes CDR1 MRHNA and CDR2 SNTAGT. The CDR3 is 14 amino acids. V lost 6 bases, J lost 2 bases, and 11 bases lay in between. Here the CDR3 reads CASSGEAGNQPQHF. In DNA form, the CDR3 reads TGTGCCAGCAGCGGGGAAGCAGGCAATCAGCCCCAGCATTTT.

A few counts support this clonotype. The chain is built from TRBV7-6 and TRBJ2-7; 12 bases agree with TRBD1. Germline CDR1 SGHVS, CDR2 FNYEAQ. V trimming: 5 bases; J trimming: 5 bases; junction bases outside the gene matches: 7. This CDR3 spans 15 amino acids. The CDR3 spells CASSQAGTGGHEQYF. DNA of the CDR3: TGTGCCAGCAGCCAGGCCGGGACAGGGGGCCACGAGCAGTACTTC.

V is TRBV19 and J is TRBJ2-7; 7 positions agree with TRBD1. The J segment lost 2 bases and the V segment lost 3 bases, leaving 4 bases of the junction unmatched. The CDR3 consists of 14 residues. In germline, CDR1 is LNHDA, CDR2 SQIVND (reference sequence). The CDR3 here is CASSMGQRTYEQYF. In DNA, the CDR3 is TGTGCCAGTAGTATGGGACAGAGAACCTACGAGCAGTACTTC.

With respect to this clonotype: A read error is likely, as this CDR3 ends without the conserved phenylalanine or tryptophan. V usage is TRBV6-1 and J usage is TRBJ2-5, with 12 bases matching TRBD2. Germline V CDR1 and CDR2: MNHNS, SASEGT. This CDR3 has 14 residues. V trimming: 3 bases; J trimming: 5 bases; junction bases outside the gene matches: 1. The CDR3 protein is CASSETSGGETQYI. The CDR3 DNA follows: TGTGCCAGCAGTGAGACTAGCGGGGGTGAGACCCAGTACATC.

The genes are TRBV5-1 and TRBJ2-5, with D possibly matching TRBD1 (6 bases). The V end was cut by 0 bases, the J end by 5 bases, with 14 bases between. Per the germline V gene, CDR1 is SGHRS and CDR2 is YFSETQ. The CDR3 has 15 amino acids. The CDR3 bases are TGCGCCAGCAGCTTGGAAGTCAGGGGCTACGAGACCCAGTACTTC. Residues: CASSLEVRGYETQYF. Combining the CDR3 with reference TRBV5-1 and TRBJ2-5 gives the whole variable domain KAGVTQTPRYLIKTRGQQVTLSCSPISGHRSVSWYQQTPGQGLQFLFEYFSETQRNKGNFPGRFSGRQFSNSRSEMNVSTLELGDSALYLCASSLEVRGYETQYFGPGTRLLVL.

This chain joins TRBV18 and TRBJ2-7, with D tentatively TRBD1 or TRBD2 (5 bases each). Trimming shortened V by 5 bases and J by 3 bases, and 11 bases separated the two germline ends. Germline lookup yields CDR1 KGHSH and CDR2 LQKENI. The CDR3 is 13 residues long. The CDR3 protein is CASSTGARYEQYV. The DNA of the CDR3 is TGTGCCAGCTCAACCGGGGCCCGCTACGAGCAGTACGTC.

In its sample, this clonotype was seen a few times. The rearrangement uses TRBV7-3 and TRBJ1-1; the match to TRBD1 covers 7 bases. The CDR3 is made up of 15 amino acids. Germline CDR1 reads SGHTA; CDR2 reads FQGTGA. V lost 4 bases, J lost 3 bases, and 8 bases stayed unmatched. The CDR3 DNA reads TGTGCCAGCAGCTATGCAGGGGGAGGGTACACTGAAGCTTTCTTT. Its translation: CASSYAGGGYTEAFF.

This chain joins TRBV7-9 and TRBJ2-2, with D possibly being TRBD1 or TRBD2 (5 bases each). Germline loops: CDR1 SEHNR, CDR2 FQNEAQ (reference sequence). The CDR3 spans 16 residues. V gave up 3 bases and J gave up 1 base, with 12 bases separating them. The CDR3 DNA reads as TGTGCCAGCAGCTTCGCCGGGACCAGGAACACCGGGGAGCTGTTTTTT. Translated: CASSFAGTRNTGELFF.

In this sample, this clonotype turned up a few times. The chain combines TRBV6-5 with TRBJ2-5, with D tentatively TRBD2 (6 bases). The CDR3 is 13 residues long. CDR1 is MNHEY and CDR2 is SVGAGI in the germline V gene. Trimming removed 2 bases at V and 5 bases at J, with 9 bases between. DNA of the CDR3: TGTGCCAGCAGTTACGGAGGGTTTGAGACCCAGTACTTC. Translated, it gives CASSYGGFETQYF.